These T cell receptor beta chains were read from a single sample in a study of cytotoxic CD8 clonotypes in ibrutinib-treated CLL. Some clones are missing from TCRdb's copy, which holds only in-frame ones; the method was immunoSEQ multiplex PCR. The repertoire holds just over 200,000 clones, about four fifths seen once, with about an eighth in the top ten. The starting material was PBMCs, obtained after 12 months of ibrutinib treatment. The receptors come from a human donor with chronic lymphocytic leukemia. The CDR3 runs from the conserved cysteine through the conserved F or W. The D gene is left open where the match is weak. Part of the rows lack a size; the others show once, few, many or a class for expanded clones.

D	J	size	V	CDR3	DNA
NA	TRBJ1-5	NA	TRBV13	CASSLRGYGGQPQHF	TGTGCCAGCAGCTTAAGGGGTTATGGAGGTCAGCCCCAGCATTTT
TRBD1	TRBJ1-1	NA	TRBV28	CASRLMTGLNTEAFF	TGTGCCAGCAGACTTATGACAGGGTTGAACACTGAAGCTTTCTTT
TRBD2	TRBJ2-7	NA	TRBV4-1	CASSFLAGGLYEQYF	TGCGCCAGCAGCTTTCTAGCGGGGGGCCTCTACGAGCAGTACTTC
TRBD1	TRBJ1-2	NA	TRBV4-1	CASSQPGTGRYGYTF	TGCGCCAGCAGCCAACCCGGGACAGGGAGGTATGGCTACACCTTC
NA	TRBJ1-1	NA	TRBV7-3	CASSSQENTEAFF	TGTGCCAGCAGCTCGCAGGAGAACACTGAAGCTTTCTTT
TRBD2	TRBJ2-7	NA	TRBV7-9	CASSLAGLAGTYEQYF	TGTGCCAGCAGCTTAGCCGGACTAGCGGGGACCTACGAGCAGTACTTC
NA	TRBJ2-1	few	TRBV27	CASSWLAQSAYEQFF	TGTGCCAGCAGTTGGCTAGCGCAAAGTGCCTATGAGCAGTTCTTC
NA	TRBJ1-6	NA	TRBV4-1	CASSQGFTGWNSPLHF	TGCGCCAGCAGCCAAGGTTTCACAGGGTGGAATTCACCCCTCCACTTT
TRBD1	TRBJ1-2	few	TRBV19	CATGDRLDDGYTF	TGTGCCACCGGGGACAGGTTGGACGATGGCTACACCTTC
NA	TRBJ1-2	once	TRBV2	CASSDYQGIYGYTF	TGTGCCAGCAGTGATTATCAGGGCATCTATGGCTACACCTTC
NA	TRBJ1-2	NA	TRBV6-1	CASSGSSYGYTF	TGTGCCAGCAGTGGGTCCAGCTATGGCTACACCTTC
NA	TRBJ2-7	NA	TRBV11-2	CASNPQATRGEQYF	TGTGCCAGCAACCCACAGGCGACCCGTGGGGAGCAGTACTTC
NA	TRBJ2-1	once	TRBV19	CASSDYLSSYNEQFF	TGTGCCAGTAGTGATTACCTGAGCTCCTACAATGAGCAGTTCTTC
NA	TRBJ1-1	NA	TRBV29-1	CSGMTVNTEAFF	TGCAGCGGCATGACAGTGAACACTGAAGCTTTCTTT
NA	TRBJ2-1	NA	TRBV4-1	CASSQDGGGAKSLREQFF	TGCGCCAGCAGCCAAGATGGAGGCGGGGCAAAGTCTTTACGCGAGCAGTTCTTC
TRBD2	TRBJ2-7	many	TRBV5-1	CASSFLAGTYEQYF	TGCGCCAGCAGCTTCCTAGCGGGAACCTACGAGCAGTACTTC
NA	TRBJ2-2	NA	TRBV19	CASTRGSNAGELFF	TGTGCCAGTACGAGGGGCTCGAACGCCGGGGAGCTGTTTTTT
NA	TRBJ1-6	few	TRBV7-3	CASSLSTGLGSSPLHF	TGTGCCAGCAGCTTAAGTACAGGGCTGGGGAGTTCACCCCTCCACTTT
NA	TRBJ2-7	NA	TRBV20-1	CSATRGYEQYF	TGCAGTGCTACCCGTGGGTACGAGCAGTACTTC
NA	TRBJ2-7	NA	TRBV6-5	CASSYLGLGYEQYF	TGTGCCAGCAGTTACCTCGGACTCGGCTACGAGCAGTACTTC
NA	TRBJ2-5	NA	TRBV25-1	CASSDQTSQETQYF	TGTGCCAGCAGTGACCAGACGAGCCAAGAGACCCAGTACTTC
NA	TRBJ2-1	NA	TRBV5-1	CASSLDVSRNYNEQFF	TGCGCCAGCAGCTTGGATGTTAGCAGAAACTACAATGAGCAGTTCTTC
NA	TRBJ1-4	NA	TRBV5-4	CASSHGRGAYNEKLFF	TGTGCCAGCAGCCATGGGAGGGGGGCTTATAATGAAAAACTGTTTTTT
NA	TRBJ1-4	once	TRBV5-4	CASSLAGREKLFF	TGTGCCAGCAGCTTGGCCGGGAGGGAAAAACTGTTTTTT
NA	TRBJ2-5	NA	TRBV5-8	CASSWGVQETQYF	TGTGCCAGCAGCTGGGGGGTCCAAGAGACCCAGTACTTC
TRBD1	TRBJ1-5	few	TRBV19	CASSPLGQGATDQPQHF	TGTGCCAGTAGCCCCCTGGGGCAGGGGGCGACGGACCAGCCCCAGCATTTT
NA	TRBJ2-7	NA	TRBV29-1	CSATGTHYEQYF	TGCAGCGCCACCGGGACCCACTACGAGCAGTACTTC
NA	TRBJ1-5	NA	TRBV30	CAWSFGEYQPQHF	TGTGCCTGGAGTTTCGGGGAATATCAGCCCCAGCATTTT
NA	TRBJ2-1	NA	TRBV7-9	CASSSPRDFPNEQFF	TGTGCCAGCAGCTCTCCCCGGGACTTCCCTAATGAGCAGTTCTTC
NA	TRBJ1-4	NA	TRBV14	CASSQAGAFGVFF	TGTGCCAGCAGCCAAGCGGGGGCCTTTGGGGTGTTTTTT
NA	TRBJ1-1	NA	TRBV27	CASSLLENTEAFF	TGTGCCAGCAGCTTACTGGAGAACACTGAAGCTTTCTTT
NA	TRBJ2-7	NA	TRBV25-1	CASSAWGSGRYEQYF	TGTGCCAGCAGTGCTTGGGGTAGCGGAAGATACGAGCAGTACTTC
TRBD2	TRBJ2-3	NA	TRBV27	CASSLHTSGGADTQYF	TGTGCCAGCAGTTTACATACTAGCGGGGGTGCAGATACGCAGTATTTT
TRBD2	TRBJ2-3	NA	TRBV28	CASSSPAGDADTQYF	TGTGCCAGCAGTTCCCCGGCGGGAGACGCAGATACGCAGTATTTT
NA	TRBJ2-1	NA	TRBV10-1	CASSELGQGNNEQFF	TGCGCCAGCAGTGAGCTCGGGCAGGGGAACAATGAGCAGTTCTTC
TRBD1	TRBJ2-7	NA	TRBV2	CASRAGTDYEQYF	TGTGCCAGCAGAGCCGGGACAGACTACGAGCAGTACTTC
NA	TRBJ2-7	many	TRBV6-6	CASGPSSYEQYF	TGTGCCAGCGGTCCAAGCTCCTACGAGCAGTACTTC
NA	TRBJ1-2	NA	TRBV5-6	CASSPQNGNYGYTF	TGTGCCAGCAGCCCACAAAACGGAAACTATGGCTACACCTTC
TRBD2	TRBJ2-7	once	TRBV4-1	CASSPVAGELGEQYF	TGCGCCAGCAGCCCAGTAGCGGGAGAATTGGGCGAGCAGTACTTC
NA	TRBJ1-1	NA	TRBV6-6	CASSFSATRWDDQAFF	TGTGCCAGCAGTTTTTCCGCCACACGCTGGGATGATCAAGCTTTCTTT
NA	TRBJ2-1	NA	TRBV4-1	CASSPERGNNEQFF	TGCGCCAGCAGCCCAGAGAGGGGTAACAATGAGCAGTTCTTC
TRBD1	TRBJ1-2	NA	TRBV7-8	CASSLEAIFGQGLRGYTF	TGTGCCAGCAGCTTAGAAGCGATTTTCGGACAGGGGTTGCGTGGCTACACCTTC
NA	TRBJ2-3	NA	TRBV5-4	CASSLPSRDTQYF	TGTGCCAGCAGCTTGCCCTCCAGAGATACGCAGTATTTT